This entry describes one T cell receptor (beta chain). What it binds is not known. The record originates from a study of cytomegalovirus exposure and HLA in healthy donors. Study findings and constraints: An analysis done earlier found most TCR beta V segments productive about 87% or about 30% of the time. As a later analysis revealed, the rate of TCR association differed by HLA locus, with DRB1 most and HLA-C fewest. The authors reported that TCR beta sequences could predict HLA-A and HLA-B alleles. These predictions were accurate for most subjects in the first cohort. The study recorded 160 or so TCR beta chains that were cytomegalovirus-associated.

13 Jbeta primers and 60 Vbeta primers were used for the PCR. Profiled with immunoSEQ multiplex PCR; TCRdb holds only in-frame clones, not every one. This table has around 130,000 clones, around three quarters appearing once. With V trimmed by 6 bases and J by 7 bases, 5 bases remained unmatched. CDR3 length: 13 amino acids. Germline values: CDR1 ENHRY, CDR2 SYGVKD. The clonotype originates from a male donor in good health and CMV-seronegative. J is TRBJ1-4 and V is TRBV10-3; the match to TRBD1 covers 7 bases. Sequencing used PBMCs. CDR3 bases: TGTGCCATCAGAGGGGGCGCGAGTGAAAAACTGTTTTTT. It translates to CAIRGGASEKLFF.